The rows below give T cell receptor beta chains drawn from one sample of a study of T cells in narcolepsy. Here immunoSEQ multiplex PCR was the method, and the copy in TCRdb shows in-frame clones only, minus some. Of roughly 34,000 clones detected, approximately 80% appear once; the ten largest clones hold 1.3%. Sequences were obtained from CD45RA- memory CD4+ T cells from PBMCs. The receptor source for this set is a human donor with narcolepsy. The CDR3 runs from the conserved cysteine through the conserved F or W. A D gene is named only where the DNA matches it firmly. Size is stated for part of the rows, as once, few or many counts, or as a class when the clone is expanded.

D	V	J	size	CDR3	DNA
.	TRBV7-6	TRBJ1-3	.	CASSERTVSSGNTIYF	TGTGCCAGCAGCGAAAGGACCGTCAGCTCTGGAAACACCATATATTTT
.	TRBV4-1	TRBJ2-5	.	CASSPGGVQETQYF	TGCGCCAGCAGCCCAGGGGGGGTCCAAGAGACCCAGTACTTC
TRBD1	TRBV5-4	TRBJ1-1	.	CASSLGGNRGQGEAFF	TGTGCCAGCAGCTTGGGGGGTAACAGGGGGCAGGGTGAAGCTTTCTTT
.	TRBV28	TRBJ2-5	.	CASSLTHQETQYF	TGTGCCAGCAGTTTAACCCACCAAGAGACCCAGTACTTC
.	TRBV13	TRBJ1-6	.	CASSVRNSPLHF	TGTGCCAGCAGCGTCAGGAATTCACCCCTCCACTTT
.	TRBV28	TRBJ2-7	.	CASSLAGARSSYEQYF	TGTGCCAGCAGTTTAGCTGGGGCCAGGAGCTCCTACGAGCAGTACTTC
.	TRBV10-3	TRBJ2-3	.	CATRSGYSGDTQYF	TGTGCCACCCGGAGCGGTTACTCCGGGGATACGCAGTATTTT
TRBD2	TRBV27	TRBJ2-3	few	CASSLTKLAGTGTQYF	TGTGCCAGCAGTTTAACTAAACTAGCGGGGACTGGCACGCAGTATTTT
.	TRBV7-8	TRBJ1-5	few	CASSLMRRHSNQPQHF	TGTGCCAGCAGCTTAATGAGGAGACACAGCAATCAGCCCCAGCATTTT
.	TRBV19	TRBJ2-7	.	CASRDNKNYEQYF	TGTGCCAGTAGGGACAATAAAAACTACGAGCAGTACTTC
TRBD1	TRBV28	TRBJ2-2	.	CASRTGADTGELFF	TGTGCCAGCAGAACAGGGGCGGACACCGGGGAGCTGTTTTTT
.	TRBV28	TRBJ1-5	.	CASSWGRQPQHF	TGTGCCAGCAGTTGGGGACGTCAGCCCCAGCATTTT
.	TRBV4-3	TRBJ1-6	.	CASSQGTTVDSPLHF	TGCGCCAGCAGCCAGGGGACGACCGTAGATTCACCCCTCCACTTT
TRBD1	TRBV4-1	TRBJ2-2	.	CASSQDRTGGRTGELFF	TGCGCCAGCAGCCAAGATCGAACAGGGGGGAGAACCGGGGAGCTGTTTTTT
.	TRBV5-1	TRBJ2-1	.	CASSLAGGRSSEQFF	TGCGCCAGCAGCTTGGCCGGAGGCAGGTCTAGTGAGCAGTTCTTC
.	TRBV7-8	TRBJ1-5	few	CASSSTGDQPQHF	TGTGCCAGCAGCTCCACGGGGGACCAGCCCCAGCATTTT
.	TRBV4-1	TRBJ1-1	.	CASSQDQATGGAFF	TGCGCCAGCAGCCAAGATCAAGCGACAGGAGGAGCTTTCTTT
.	TRBV18	TRBJ2-5	.	CASSLQDQETQYF	TGTGCCAGCTCACTGCAAGACCAAGAGACCCAGTACTTC
.	TRBV2	TRBJ1-1	few	CASSEALGGRGAAFF	TGTGCCAGCAGTGAAGCGCTTGGAGGGCGGGGTGCGGCTTTCTTT
.	TRBV11-2	TRBJ2-1	.	CASSSEQYNEQFF	TGTGCCAGCAGCTCGGAACAGTACAATGAGCAGTTCTTC
.	TRBV19	TRBJ1-5	.	CASSIVRLDQNQPQHF	TGTGCCAGTAGTATAGTGCGTCTCGACCAAAATCAGCCCCAGCATTTT
TRBD2	TRBV6-5	TRBJ2-4	.	CASSGSSSGVNIQYF	TGTGCCAGCAGTGGGAGCTCTAGCGGGGTAAACATTCAGTACTTC
.	TRBV6-6	TRBJ1-3	.	CASSTLGGNTIYF	TGTGCCAGCAGCACCCTGGGGGGGAACACCATATATTTT
TRBD1	TRBV19	TRBJ2-1	.	CASSIGQGVNEQFF	TGTGCCAGTAGTATTGGACAGGGGGTCAATGAGCAGTTCTTC
.	TRBV6-5	TRBJ2-1	.	CASSPTQGSYNEQFF	TGTGCCAGCAGTCCTACACAGGGCTCCTACAATGAGCAGTTCTTC
.	TRBV27	TRBJ1-1	.	CASSFVPDQNTEAFF	TGTGCCAGCAGTTTCGTCCCAGACCAGAACACTGAAGCTTTCTTT
.	TRBV6-6	TRBJ2-2	.	CASSMVRAGELFF	TGTGCCAGCAGCATGGTTAGGGCCGGGGAGCTGTTTTTT
.	TRBV4-1	TRBJ1-6	.	CASSQEDSRHSPLHF	TGTGCCAGCAGCCAAGAGGACAGCCGACATTCACCCCTCCACTTT
TRBD1	TRBV28	TRBJ1-4	.	CASSSQGAGDEKLFF	TGTGCCAGCAGTTCCCAGGGGGCCGGGGATGAAAAACTGTTTTTT
.	TRBV2	TRBJ1-5	.	CASTEGNQPQHF	TGTGCCAGCACCGAGGGGAATCAGCCCCAGCATTTT
TRBD2	TRBV7-2	TRBJ2-7	.	CASSLGLGYEQYF	TGTGCCAGCAGCTTGGGACTAGGCTACGAGCAGTACTTC
.	TRBV7-6	TRBJ1-4	once	CASSLNRVVEKLFF	TGTGCCAGCAGCTTAAACAGGGTTGTGGAAAAACTGTTTTTT
.	TRBV9	TRBJ2-5	.	CASSPRDGETQYF	TGTGCCAGCAGCCCCAGGGACGGAGAGACCCAGTACTTC